This T cell receptor (beta chain) was recorded in a study of T cells in Graves' hyperthyroidism and ophthalmopathy. Germline V lookup: CDR1 GTSNPN, CDR2 SVGIG (reference sequence). The CDR3 consists of 11 residues. Trimming stripped 8 bases from V and 2 bases from J, with 9 bases between. TCR beta CDR3 sequences were amplified from RNA transcripts. HTBI primers were employed in a first-round RT-PCR of the TCR CDR3. From the multiplex PCR reads, TCRdb called clonotypes with MiXCR, one entry per CDR3 protein. The data show roughly 300,000 distinct CDR3 sequences, 15% to 20% seen once. Graves' hyperthyroidism was deemed stable given no ophthalmopathy progression within 18 months. The hyperthyroidism was newly diagnosed and had lasted under 2 months; the patients were aged 18 to 65.

J is TRBJ2-5 and V is TRBV30; D gene ambiguous. This TCR was recovered from a woman aged 50 to 60 with Graves' hyperthyroidism. Sequenced: blood. The CDR3 region is CAAEAQETQYF. The DNA for the CDR3 is TGTGCCGCCGAAGCTCAAGAGACCCAGTACTTC.